Each of the 13 T cell receptor beta chains below was sequenced from the same sample in a study of CD8+ T cells in alopecia areata. RNA, once extracted, was reverse transcribed into cDNA for use as the sequencing template. TCRdb's copy holds only in-frame clones and misses some; the assay was immunoSEQ multiplex PCR. The sample shows some 130,000 clones, approximately 49% of them seen only once. Specimen: CD8+ T cells sorted from blood, collected at week 0. These receptors were collected from a human donor with alopecia areata.

J is TRBJ2-7 and V is TRBV7-9; D is ambiguous. Trimming stripped 4 bases from V and 5 bases from J, with 15 bases between. This CDR3 is built from 14 residues. CDR1 and CDR2 from the germline V gene are SEHNR and FQNEAQ (reference sequence). Here the CDR3 reads CASSSPNPFNEQYF. The DNA of the CDR3 is TGTGCCAGCAGCTCCCCGAACCCGTTTAACGAGCAGTACTTC.

V usage is TRBV6-5 and J usage is TRBJ1-1; D is uncertain. V lost 2 bases and J lost 3, with 10 bases in between. Germline-derived CDR1 and CDR2 are MNHEY and SVGAGI. The CDR3 has 14 amino acids. The CDR3, as DNA: TGTGCCAGCAGTTACGGAGGGTGGGACACTGAAGCTTTCTTT. It specifies CASSYGGWDTEAFF.

V is TRBV30 and J is TRBJ2-1, with 10 bases matching TRBD2. Germline V gene sequence: CDR1 GTSNPN, CDR2 SVGIG (reference sequence). The V and J ends lost 2 bases and 4 bases, in that order; junction bases with no gene match: 5. The CDR3 consists of 15 residues. The DNA of the CDR3 is TGTGCCTGGAGTAAACTAGCGGGGACATACAATGAGCAGTTCTTC. Amino acids: CAWSKLAGTYNEQFF.

The chain couples TRBV11-2 to TRBJ2-5, with 9 bases fitting TRBD1. V trimming: 4 bases; J trimming: 4 bases; junction bases outside the gene matches: 10. The CDR3 has 16 amino acids. Germline-derived CDR1 and CDR2 are SGHAT and FQNNGV. CDR3: CASSSPGTGSGETQYF. The CDR3, as DNA: TGTGCCAGCAGCTCGCCTGGGACAGGGTCTGGAGAGACCCAGTACTTC. Full variable domain (missing parts from reference TRBV11-2 and TRBJ2-5): EAGVAQSPRYKIIEKRQSVAFWCNPISGHATLYWYQQILGQGPKLLIQFQNNGVVDDSQLPKDRFSAERLKGVDSTLKIQPAKLEDSAVYLCASSSPGTGSGETQYFGPGTRLLVL.

The V gene is TRBV2, the J gene TRBJ2-7; TRBD2 might be the D (5 bases). Germline V gene data show CDR1 as SNHLY and CDR2 as FYNNEI. The V and J ends lost 7 bases and 3 bases respectively, with 13 bases between them. The CDR3 sequence is 13 residues long. The CDR3 sequence: CASMVTEDYEQYF. In DNA, the CDR3 is TGTGCCAGCATGGTCACGGAGGACTACGAGCAGTACTTC.

The J gene is TRBJ2-7, the V gene TRBV13, with D possibly matching TRBD1 (5 bases). The CDR3 spans 14 residues. Between the trimmed V and J ends, which lost 3 bases and 1 base, there was a span of 10 bases. Looked up from germline, CDR1 is PRHDT and CDR2 is FYEKMQ (reference sequence). CDR3 residues: CASSFWQGSYEQYF. The CDR3 DNA is TGTGCCAGCAGCTTTTGGCAGGGATCCTACGAGCAGTACTTC.

CDR3 amino acids: CASSGGQGAEAFF. In DNA, the CDR3 is TGTGCCAGCAGCGGGGGACAGGGCGCTGAAGCTTTCTTT. The chain is built from TRBV9 and TRBJ1-1; 9 nucleotides align to TRBD1. Looked up from germline, CDR1 is SGDLS and CDR2 is YYNGEE. The CDR3 contains 13 residues. The V gene end was trimmed by 3 bases and the J gene end by 6 bases; junction bases not matched to a gene: 3.

The V and J genes are TRBV4-2 and TRBJ2-7, with D perhaps given as TRBD1 or TRBD2 (5 bases each). This CDR3 region has 15 residues. Trimming stripped 2 bases from V and 6 bases from J, with 17 bases between. The V gene's germline CDR1 is LGHNA and CDR2 YNFKEQ. The CDR3, as DNA: TGTGCCAGCAGCCAACTCCGGGACGGCGCCTCCGAGCAGTACTTC. This sequence encodes CASSQLRDGASEQYF.

The J gene is TRBJ2-3, the V gene TRBV15; D is possibly TRBD1 (5 bases). V was shortened by 3 bases and J by 0 bases, with 13 bases between the two germline ends. CDR1 and CDR2 (germline): LNHNV, YYDKDF (reference sequence). The CDR3 sequence is 16 residues long. The CDR3 DNA reads as TGTGCCACCAGCAGCCAAGACAGCTCTAGCACAGATACGCAGTATTTT. Protein: CATSSQDSSSTDTQYF.

J is TRBJ2-1 and V is TRBV30; tentatively, D is TRBD2 (6 bases). V lost 5 bases, J lost 6 bases, and 11 bases lay in between. The CDR3 is 12 amino acids. Germline V gives CDR1 GTSNPN, CDR2 SVGIG (reference sequence). In nucleotides, the CDR3 is TGTGCCTGGGGGGCCGGGGGCAATGAGCAGTTCTTC. Translated: CAWGAGGNEQFF.

This clone showed up just a few times. This chain connects TRBV5-6 to TRBJ2-7, with D possibly being TRBD2 (6 bases). CDR3 size: 14 residues. Germline V gene data show CDR1 as SGHDT and CDR2 as YYEEEE. With 4 bases removed from V and 3 bases from J, the gap between germline ends came to 14 bases. CDR3 region: CASSLEGDDYEQYF. CDR3 in DNA: TGTGCCAGCAGCCTGGAGGGAGATGACTACGAGCAGTACTTC.

This clone was picked up a small number of times. The chain has TRBV2 and TRBJ2-5; TRBD2 matches 7 bases. J lost 8 bases, V lost 4 bases, and 13 bases had no gene match. The CDR3 is made up of 15 amino acids. The germline V gene encodes CDR1 SNHLY and CDR2 FYNNEI. CDR3 sequence: CASSVWGLPEETQYF. Here the CDR3 DNA reads TGTGCCAGCAGTGTTTGGGGACTACCTGAGGAAACCCAGTACTTC.

The V and J genes are TRBV14 and TRBJ2-5; 7 nucleotides line up with TRBD2. The CDR3 covers 15 residues. V shed 4 bases and J 4 bases; nucleotides not matched to a gene: 9. Germline lookup yields CDR1 SGHDN and CDR2 FVKESK. CDR3 protein: CASSPMIGLVETQYF. The DNA of the CDR3 is TGTGCCAGCAGCCCCATGATCGGACTAGTAGAGACCCAGTACTTC.